A single T cell receptor (beta chain) is shown here with its context. The data are from a study of cytomegalovirus exposure and HLA in healthy donors. It was with 60 Vbeta and 13 Jbeta primers that the PCR ran. Repertoires were generated with immunoSEQ multiplex PCR, while TCRdb's copy carries only in-frame clones and drops some. The top ten hold 0.25% to 0.3% of the sample, which has 150,000 to 200,000 clones, more than 70% seen once. CDR3 length: 13 residues. V was clipped by 0 bases and J by 3 bases, with 9 bases between them. Germline-derived CDR1 and CDR2 are GTSNPN and SVGIG (reference sequence).

This rearrangement joins TRBV30 to TRBJ2-7; D possibly corresponds to TRBD1 (6 bases). The TCR originated in a boy between 10 and 17 years old in good health and CMV-seronegative. Sequencing was done on a sample of PBMCs. CDR3 amino acids: CAWSVGQNYEQYF. The CDR3 nucleotides read TGTGCCTGGAGTGTAGGACAGAACTACGAGCAGTACTTC.